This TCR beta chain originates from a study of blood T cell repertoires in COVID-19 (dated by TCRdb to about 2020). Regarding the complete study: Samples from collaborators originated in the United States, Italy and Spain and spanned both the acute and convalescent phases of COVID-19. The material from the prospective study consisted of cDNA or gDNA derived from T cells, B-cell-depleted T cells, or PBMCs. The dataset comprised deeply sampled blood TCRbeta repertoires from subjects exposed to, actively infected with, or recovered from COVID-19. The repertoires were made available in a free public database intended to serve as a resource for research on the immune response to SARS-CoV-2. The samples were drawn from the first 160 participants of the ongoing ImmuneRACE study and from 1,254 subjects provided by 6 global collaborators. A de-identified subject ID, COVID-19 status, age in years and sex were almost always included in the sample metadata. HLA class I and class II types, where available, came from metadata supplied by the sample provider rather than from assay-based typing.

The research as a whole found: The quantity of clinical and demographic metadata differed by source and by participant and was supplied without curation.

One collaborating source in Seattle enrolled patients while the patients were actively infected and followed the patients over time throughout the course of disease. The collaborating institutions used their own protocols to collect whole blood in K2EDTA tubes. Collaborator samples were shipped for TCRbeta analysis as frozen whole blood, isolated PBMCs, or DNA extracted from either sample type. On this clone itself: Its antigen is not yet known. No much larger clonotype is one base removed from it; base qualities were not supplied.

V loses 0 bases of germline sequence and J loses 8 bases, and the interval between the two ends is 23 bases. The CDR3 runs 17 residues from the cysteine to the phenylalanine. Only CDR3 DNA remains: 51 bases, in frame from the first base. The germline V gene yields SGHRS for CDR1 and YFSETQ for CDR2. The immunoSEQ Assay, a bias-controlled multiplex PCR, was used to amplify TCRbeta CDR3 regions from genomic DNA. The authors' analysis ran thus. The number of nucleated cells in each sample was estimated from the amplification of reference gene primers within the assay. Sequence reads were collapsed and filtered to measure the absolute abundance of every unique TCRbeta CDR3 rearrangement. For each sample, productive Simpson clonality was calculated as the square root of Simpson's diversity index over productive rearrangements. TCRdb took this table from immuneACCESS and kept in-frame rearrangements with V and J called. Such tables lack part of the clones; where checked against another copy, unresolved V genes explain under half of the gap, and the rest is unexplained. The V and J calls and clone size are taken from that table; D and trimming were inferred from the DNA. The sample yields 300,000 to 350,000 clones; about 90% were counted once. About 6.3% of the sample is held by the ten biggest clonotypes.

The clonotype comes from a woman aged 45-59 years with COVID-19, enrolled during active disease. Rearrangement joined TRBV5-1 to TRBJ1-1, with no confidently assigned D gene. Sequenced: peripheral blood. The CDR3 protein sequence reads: CASSLGSLVSGYAEAFF. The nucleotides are TGCGCCAGCAGCTTGGGTTCCCTAGTTTCCGGGTACGCCGAAGCTTTCTTT.